The 4 T cell receptor beta chains below all came from one sample that was sequenced in a study of technical replicates of blood from a few donors. Sequencing was performed with immunoSEQ multiplex PCR; in TCRdb, only in-frame clones are kept and a portion is missing. The table includes roughly 90,000 clones, about 94% detected once. The sequencing input was T cells isolated from PBMCs. These receptors were taken from a human donor in good health.

This chain links TRBV19 with TRBJ1-2; D may be TRBD1 (6 bases). This CDR3 has 13 amino acids. Germline lookup yields CDR1 LNHDA and CDR2 SQIVND (reference sequence). V lost 2 bases to trimming and J lost 8 bases, with 12 bases between them. The CDR3 is CASSISGADGYTF. The CDR3 DNA reads as TGTGCCAGTAGTATATCAGGGGCTGACGGCTACACCTTC.

The rearrangement joins TRBV7-8 to TRBJ2-3; D might be TRBD2 (5 bases). CDR1 is SGHVS and CDR2 is FQNEAQ in the germline V gene. The CDR3 is made up of 15 amino acids. Trimming left V 0 bases short and J 1 base short, with 8 bases between. This CDR3 reads CASSLAGVGTDTQYF. The CDR3 region has the DNA TGTGCCAGCAGCTTAGCGGGAGTCGGCACAGATACGCAGTATTTT.

This clone showed up just once. This chain joins TRBV29-1 and TRBJ1-5; tentatively, D is TRBD1 (5 bases). The CDR3 length is 13 residues. Trimming pared 4 bases from V and 5 bases from J, leaving 12 bases between. Germline CDR1 and CDR2: SQVTM and ANQGSEA. The CDR3 region has the DNA TGCAGCGTTGTGGTGGGGCCTGATCAGCCCCAGCATTTT. This gives the protein CSVVVGPDQPQHF.

The chain couples TRBV18 to TRBJ2-3, with TRBD2 identical over 7 bases. J was trimmed by 3 bases and V by 3 bases; bases with no gene match: 0. Germline assignment: CDR1 KGHSH and CDR2 LQKENI. The CDR3 covers 13 residues. The CDR3 coding sequence is TGTGCCAGCTCACCGGGGGGGACAGATACGCAGTATTTT. It codes for CASSPGGTDTQYF.